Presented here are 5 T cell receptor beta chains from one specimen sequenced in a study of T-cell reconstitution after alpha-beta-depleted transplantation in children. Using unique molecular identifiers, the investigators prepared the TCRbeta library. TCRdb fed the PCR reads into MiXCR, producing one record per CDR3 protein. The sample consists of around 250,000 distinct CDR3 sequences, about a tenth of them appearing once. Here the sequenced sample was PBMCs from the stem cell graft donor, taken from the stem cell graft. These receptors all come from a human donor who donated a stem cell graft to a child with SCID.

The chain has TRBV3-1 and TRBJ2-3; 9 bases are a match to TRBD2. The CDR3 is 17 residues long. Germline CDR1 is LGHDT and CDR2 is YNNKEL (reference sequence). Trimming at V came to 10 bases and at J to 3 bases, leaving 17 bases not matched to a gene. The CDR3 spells CATCQTKGLAQTDTQYF. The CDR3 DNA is TGTGCCACCTGCCAGACTAAGGGACTAGCACAGACAGATACGCAGTATTTT.

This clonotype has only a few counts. CDR3 amino acids: CAISDPGTGLYEQYF. DNA for the CDR3: TGTGCCATCAGTGATCCCGGGACAGGGCTCTACGAGCAGTACTTC. This sequence joins TRBV10-3 and TRBJ2-7; 9 bases line up with TRBD1. V lost 3 bases, J lost 3 bases, and 6 bases stayed unmatched. The CDR3 is 15 residues long. The germline CDR1 and CDR2 sequences are ENHRY and SYGVKD.

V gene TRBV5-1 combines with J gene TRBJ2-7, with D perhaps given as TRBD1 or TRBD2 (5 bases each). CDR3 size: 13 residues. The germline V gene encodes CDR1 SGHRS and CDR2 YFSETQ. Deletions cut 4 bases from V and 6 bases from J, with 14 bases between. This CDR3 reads CASSPGTASEQYF. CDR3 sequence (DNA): TGCGCCAGCAGCCCGGGGACCGCGAGCGAGCAGTACTTC. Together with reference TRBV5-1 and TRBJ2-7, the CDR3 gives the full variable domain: KAGVTQTPRYLIKTRGQQVTLSCSPISGHRSVSWYQQTPGQGLQFLFEYFSETQRNKGNFPGRFSGRQFSNSRSEMNVSTLELGDSALYLCASSPGTASEQYFGPGTRLTVT.

CDR3 region: CASSAGFYEQYF. In DNA, the CDR3 is TGCGCCAGCAGCGCGGGGTTCTACGAGCAGTACTTC. The chain uses TRBV5-1 and TRBJ2-7; weak D call: TRBD2 (6 bases). The V gene's germline CDR1 is SGHRS and CDR2 YFSETQ. Trimming left V 4 bases short and J 3 bases short, with 8 bases between. This CDR3 has 12 amino acids.

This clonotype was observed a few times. The CDR3 DNA reads TGCGCCAGCAGCTTGCAGGGGAACACAGATACGCAGTATTTT. Protein product: CASSLQGNTDTQYF. The rearrangement links TRBV5-1 to TRBJ2-3, with TRBD1 as a possible D gene (6 bases). CDR1 is SGHRS and CDR2 is YFSETQ in the germline V gene. The CDR3 is 14 residues long. With 1 base removed from V and 2 bases from J, the gap between germline ends came to 8 bases.